This T cell receptor (beta chain) was recorded in a study of control samples from healthy donors and cancer patients. This CDR3 spans 14 amino acids. Trimming took 5 bases from V and 4 from J, leaving 14 bases between them. Per the germline V gene, CDR1 is MNHEY and CDR2 is SMNVEV (reference sequence). Assay used: immunoSEQ multiplex PCR; TCRdb lists only in-frame clones, some missing. The sample holds some 120,000 clones; approximately 89% are singletons and the top ten take more than 6.5%. This chain connects TRBV27 to TRBJ1-1; possible D gene TRBD1, 6 bases. Source material: blood. The receptor's source is a man in his late teens or twenties in good health. The CDR3 nucleotides read TGTGCCAGCAGTATTAACCGAGGGGGCACTGAAGCTTTCTTT. This translates into CASSINRGGTEAFF.